The clone carrying this T cell receptor (beta chain) has only one observation. Its specificity is unknown. This sample is part of a study of T cell responses to AZD1222 COVID-19 vaccine. Findings and caveats of the study: Nearly half of unique spike-specific TCRs reportedly avoided B.1.351 and B.1.1.7 mutated regions. At 160-218 and 743-854, vaccine-associated CD4 TCRs were dominant, and they spanned spike.

This CDR3 region has 13 residues. Germline CDR1 SGHTA, CDR2 FQGTGA. V lost 5 bases, J lost 9 bases, and 16 bases lay in between. The table came from immunoSEQ multiplex PCR; TCRdb's copy has only in-frame clones and leaves some out. The sample shows approximately 90,000 clones, around 91% of them seen only once. The source of this sequence is an adult who received the AZD1222 COVID-19 vaccine. Specimen: peripheral blood, collected 28 days after the second AZD1222 dose. J is TRBJ1-2 and V is TRBV7-3; no definite D call. The CDR3 here is CASSPYPYGSYTF. The CDR3 bases are TGTGCCAGCAGCCCGTACCCCTACGGAAGCTACACCTTC.